This T cell receptor beta chain is from a study of regulatory T cells in long-lasting Graves disease. Regarding the study as a whole: Newly diagnosed Graves' patients had higher TCR diversity than persistent ones. Persistent disease preferred TRBV28, TRBJ1-2 and TRBJ2-5.

From germline, CDR1 is MDHEN and CDR2 SYDVKM. The CDR3 runs to 15 residues. Trimming took off 8 bases at V and 5 bases at J, with 21 bases between the two ends. Library construction for TCR beta used iRepertoire HTBI primers and Arm-PCR of CDR3 regions. TCRdb fed the multiplex PCR reads into MiXCR, producing one record per CDR3 protein. The sample has a few hundred thousand distinct CDR3 sequences; around a fifth are singletons. The time point was: persistent/refractory GD, antithyroid drugs over 5 years with positive TRAb. There was RNA extracted from PBMCs, and the TCR library was made from it. All patients originated from an endocrinology department located in Xi'an, China. Each patient gave 7 to 10 milliliters of EDTA-anticoagulated peripheral blood. This clonotype showed up many times. The antigen is undetermined.

The sequence was obtained from a female donor with Graves disease. Sample: peripheral blood mononuclear cells (PBMCs), taken when the disease was refractory, from a patient treated with antithyroid drugs. The gene calls are TRBV28 and TRBJ2-5, with D possibly TRBD2 on 7 matching bases. This CDR3 is CASYPVGGRGETQYF. CDR3 nucleotide sequence: TGTGCCAGCTACCCGGTCGGGGGGCGGGGGGAGACCCAGTACTTC.